This T cell receptor beta chain emerged from a study of shared T cell receptors in the human thymus. The method was immunoSEQ multiplex PCR; TCRdb's version includes in-frame clones alone and lacks a portion of them. Of over 65,000 clones in the sample, 90% to 95% were seen once. The V and J ends lost 1 base and 0 bases respectively, with 22 bases between them. The CDR3 runs to 19 residues. The germline gives CDR1 LGHNA, CDR2 YSLEER. The sample consisted of thymocytes. This chain links TRBV4-3 with TRBJ2-7; perhaps TRBD1 as D (6 bases). The sequence was collected from a human donor. The CDR3 nucleotides are TGCGCCAGCAGCCAAGTGGTTTATCGGACAGTCCTCAACTCCTACGAGCAGTACTTC. It codes for CASSQVVYRTVLNSYEQYF.